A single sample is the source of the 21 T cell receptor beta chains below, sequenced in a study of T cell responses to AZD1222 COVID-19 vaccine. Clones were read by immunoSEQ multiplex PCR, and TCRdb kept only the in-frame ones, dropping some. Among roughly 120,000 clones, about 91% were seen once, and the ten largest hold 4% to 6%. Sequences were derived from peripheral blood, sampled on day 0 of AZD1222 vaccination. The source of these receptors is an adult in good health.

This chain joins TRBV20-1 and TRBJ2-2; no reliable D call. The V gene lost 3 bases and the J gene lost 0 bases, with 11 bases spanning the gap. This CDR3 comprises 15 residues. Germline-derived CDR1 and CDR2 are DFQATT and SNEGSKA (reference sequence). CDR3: CSASSGSPNTGELFF. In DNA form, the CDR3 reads TGCAGTGCTAGTTCCGGCAGCCCGAACACCGGGGAGCTGTTTTTT.

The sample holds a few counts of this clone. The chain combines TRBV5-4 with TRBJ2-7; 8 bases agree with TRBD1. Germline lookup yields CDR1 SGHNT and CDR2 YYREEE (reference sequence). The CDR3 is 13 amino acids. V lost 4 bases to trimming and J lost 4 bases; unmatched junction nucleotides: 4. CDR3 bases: TGTGCCAGCAGCCGGACAGGGCTATACGAGCAGTACTTC. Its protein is CASSRTGLYEQYF.

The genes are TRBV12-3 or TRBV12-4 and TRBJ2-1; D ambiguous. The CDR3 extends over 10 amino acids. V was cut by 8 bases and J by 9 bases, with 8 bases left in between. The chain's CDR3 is CASGYGEQFF. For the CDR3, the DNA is TGTGCCAGCGGTTATGGTGAGCAGTTCTTC.

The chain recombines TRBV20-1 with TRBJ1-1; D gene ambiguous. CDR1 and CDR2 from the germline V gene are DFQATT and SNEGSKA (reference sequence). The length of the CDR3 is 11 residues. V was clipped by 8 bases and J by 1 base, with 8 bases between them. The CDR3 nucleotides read TGCAGTCTAAAAGAGAACACTGAAGCTTTCTTT. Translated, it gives CSLKENTEAFF.

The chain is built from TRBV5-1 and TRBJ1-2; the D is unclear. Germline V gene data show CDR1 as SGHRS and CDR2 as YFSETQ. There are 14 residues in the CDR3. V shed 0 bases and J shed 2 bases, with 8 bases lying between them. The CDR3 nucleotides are TGCGCCAGCAGCTTGGGAACCCCAAACTATGGCTACACCTTC. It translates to CASSLGTPNYGYTF.

For the CDR3, the DNA is TGTGCCAGCTTAGGGTCGGGGGGCCTCTACAATGAGCAGTTCTTC. Amino acid sequence: CASLGSGGLYNEQFF. This chain uses TRBV7-9 with TRBJ2-1; TRBD2 is a possible D gene (7 bases). CDR3 size: 15 residues. The V end was cut by 8 bases, the J end by 3 bases, with 17 bases between. The germline V gene encodes CDR1 SEHNR and CDR2 FQNEAQ (reference sequence).

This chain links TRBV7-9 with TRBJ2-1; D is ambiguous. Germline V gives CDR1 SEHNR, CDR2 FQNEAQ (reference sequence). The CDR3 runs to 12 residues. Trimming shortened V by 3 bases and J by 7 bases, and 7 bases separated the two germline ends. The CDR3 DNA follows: TGTGCCAGCAGCTTCAGGCAGAATGAGCAGTTCTTC. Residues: CASSFRQNEQFF.

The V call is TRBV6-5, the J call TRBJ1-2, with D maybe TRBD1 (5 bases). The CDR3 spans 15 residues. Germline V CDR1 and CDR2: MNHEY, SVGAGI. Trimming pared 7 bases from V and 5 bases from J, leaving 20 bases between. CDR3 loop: CASTRQGPLGYGYTF. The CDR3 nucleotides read TGTGCCAGCACTAGGCAGGGCCCTTTGGGTTATGGCTACACCTTC.

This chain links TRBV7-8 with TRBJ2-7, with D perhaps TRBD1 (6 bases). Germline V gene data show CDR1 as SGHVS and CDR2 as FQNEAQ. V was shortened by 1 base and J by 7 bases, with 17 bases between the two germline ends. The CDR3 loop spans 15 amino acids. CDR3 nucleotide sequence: TGTGCCAGCAGCTTAGGTTCGACAGGTCGCGGGGAGCAGTACTTC. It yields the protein CASSLGSTGRGEQYF.

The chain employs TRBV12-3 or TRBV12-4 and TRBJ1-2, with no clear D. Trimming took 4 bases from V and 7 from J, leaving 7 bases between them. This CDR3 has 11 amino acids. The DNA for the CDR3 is TGTGCCAGCAGTTCCCCGGGTGGCTACACCTTC. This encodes CASSSPGGYTF.

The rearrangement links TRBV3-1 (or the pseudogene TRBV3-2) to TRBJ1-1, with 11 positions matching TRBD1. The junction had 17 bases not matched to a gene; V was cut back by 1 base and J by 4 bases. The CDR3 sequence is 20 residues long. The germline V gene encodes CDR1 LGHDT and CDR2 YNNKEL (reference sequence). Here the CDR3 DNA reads TGTGCCAGCAGCCAAGTTTTGGCGGGACAGGGGGAGCGTGACGGCACTGAAGCTTTCTTT. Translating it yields CASSQVLAGQGERDGTEAFF.

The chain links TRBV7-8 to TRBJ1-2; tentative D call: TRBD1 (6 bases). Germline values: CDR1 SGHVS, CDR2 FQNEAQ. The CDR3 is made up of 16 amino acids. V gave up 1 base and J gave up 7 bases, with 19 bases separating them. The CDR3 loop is CASSLDPRGLYSGYTF. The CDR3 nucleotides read TGTGCCAGCAGCTTAGATCCGCGGGGGCTCTATTCTGGCTACACCTTC.

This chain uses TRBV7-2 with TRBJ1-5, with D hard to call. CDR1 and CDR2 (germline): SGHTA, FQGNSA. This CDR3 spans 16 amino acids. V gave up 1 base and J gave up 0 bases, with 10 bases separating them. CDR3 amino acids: CASSLVPAASNQPQHF. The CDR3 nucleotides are TGTGCCAGCAGCTTAGTTCCGGCAGCTAGCAATCAGCCCCAGCATTTT.

The CDR3 reads CASEGQGANYGYTF. CDR3 sequence (DNA): TGTGCCAGCGAGGGTCAGGGGGCTAACTATGGCTACACCTTC. The chain uses TRBV28 and TRBJ1-2; 7 bases fit TRBD1. Germline loops: CDR1 MDHEN, CDR2 SYDVKM. The CDR3 totals 14 residues. Trimming took 8 bases from V and 0 from J; bases not matched to a gene: 6.

CDR3 sequence (DNA): TGTGCCAGCAGGACAGGGGGCTCGGAGACCCAGTACTTC. It codes for CASRTGGSETQYF. V is TRBV6-5 and J is TRBJ2-5; 10 nucleotides align to TRBD1. With V trimmed by 6 bases and J by 5 bases, 3 bases remained unmatched. The CDR3 length is 13 residues. In germline, CDR1 is MNHEY, CDR2 SVGAGI.

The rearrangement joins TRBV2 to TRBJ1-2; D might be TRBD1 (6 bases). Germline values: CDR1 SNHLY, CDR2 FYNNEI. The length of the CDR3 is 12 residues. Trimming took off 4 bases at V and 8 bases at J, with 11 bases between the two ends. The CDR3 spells CASSVYREGYTF. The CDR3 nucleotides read TGTGCCAGCAGTGTTTACAGGGAAGGCTACACCTTC.

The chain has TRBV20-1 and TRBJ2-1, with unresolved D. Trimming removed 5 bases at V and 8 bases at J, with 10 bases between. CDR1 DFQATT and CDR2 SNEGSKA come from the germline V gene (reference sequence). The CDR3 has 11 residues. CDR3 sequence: CSAAKQYEQFF. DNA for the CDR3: TGCAGTGCTGCTAAACAGTATGAGCAGTTCTTC.

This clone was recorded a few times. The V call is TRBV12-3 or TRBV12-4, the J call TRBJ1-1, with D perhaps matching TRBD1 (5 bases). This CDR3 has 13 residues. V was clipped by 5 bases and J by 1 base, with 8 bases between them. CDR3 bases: TGTGCCAGCAGTCCCAGGGCGAACACTGAAGCTTTCTTT. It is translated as CASSPRANTEAFF.

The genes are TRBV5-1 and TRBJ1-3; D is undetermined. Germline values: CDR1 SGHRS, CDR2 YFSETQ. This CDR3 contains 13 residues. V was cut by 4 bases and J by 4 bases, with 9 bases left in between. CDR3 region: CASSGDNGNTIYF. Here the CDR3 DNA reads TGCGCCAGCAGCGGGGATAACGGAAACACCATATATTTT. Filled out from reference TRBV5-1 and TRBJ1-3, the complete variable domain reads KAGVTQTPRYLIKTRGQQVTLSCSPISGHRSVSWYQQTPGQGLQFLFEYFSETQRNKGNFPGRFSGRQFSNSRSEMNVSTLELGDSALYLCASSGDNGNTIYFGEGSWLTVV.

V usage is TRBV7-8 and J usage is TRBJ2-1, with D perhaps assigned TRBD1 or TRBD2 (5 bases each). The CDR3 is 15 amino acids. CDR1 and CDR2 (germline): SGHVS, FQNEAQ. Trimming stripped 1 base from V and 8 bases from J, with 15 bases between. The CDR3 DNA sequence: TGTGCCAGCAGCTTAGGGCAGGGAGTGATAGATGAGCAGTTCTTC. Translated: CASSLGQGVIDEQFF.

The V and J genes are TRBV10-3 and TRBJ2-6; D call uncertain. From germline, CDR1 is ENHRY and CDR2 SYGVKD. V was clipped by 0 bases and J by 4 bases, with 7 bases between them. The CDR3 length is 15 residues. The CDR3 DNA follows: TGTGCCATCAGTGAGTCGTCGGTGGGGGCCAACGTCCTGACTTTC. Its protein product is CAISESSVGANVLTF.